This T cell receptor beta chain derives from a study of response to subunit inactivated influenza vaccine. There are a few counts of this clonotype. CDR3 length equals 16 residues. V was clipped by 3 bases and J by 6 bases; unmatched bases: 9. Germline loops: CDR1 SNHLY, CDR2 FYNNEI. TCRdb ran MiXCR on the RT-PCR reads and lists one entry per CDR3 protein. Here the sample spans 180,000 or so distinct CDR3 sequences, approximately 12% being singletons. The same data also contributed to another study, on T cells expressing NK-cell markers. That paper states: TCR beta cDNA was made by 5'RACE template switching with UMIs. For several experiments, T cell sorting was restricted to the alpha-beta TCR population by means of an anti-gamma-delta TCR antibody.

The sequenced sample was CD8+ T cells sorted from PBMCs, obtained 11 to 12 days after vaccination. The chain is built from TRBV2 and TRBJ2-7, with TRBD2 matching 12 bases. The source is a man between 45 and 60 years old who received an inactivated influenza vaccine. In DNA, the CDR3 is TGTGCCAGCAGTGAGTGGACTAGCGGGATAGGTTCCGAGCAGTACTTC. Amino acid sequence: CASSEWTSGIGSEQYF.